These 6 T cell receptor beta chains came from one sample sequenced in a study of T cell responses to AZD1222 COVID-19 vaccine. Only in-frame clones appear in the TCRdb table, and some are missing; sequencing was by immunoSEQ multiplex PCR. The sample holds 85,000 to 100,000 clones, roughly 89% seen once. The sequencing used peripheral blood, collected on day 0 of AZD1222 vaccination. The receptors stem from an adult in good health.

V usage is TRBV28 and J usage is TRBJ2-7; D may be TRBD2 (5 bases). Trimming cost V 7 bases and J 10 bases, with 29 bases left between them. This CDR3 is 16 amino acids long. Looked up from germline, CDR1 is MDHEN and CDR2 is SYDVKM. The CDR3 DNA reads as TGTGCCAGCACCAAATGGGCCCTGACCCGCGGAGGAGTTCAGTACTTC. Amino acids: CASTKWALTRGGVQYF.

The gene calls are TRBV6-5 and TRBJ1-2, with 10 bases aligning to TRBD1. In germline, CDR1 is MNHEY, CDR2 SVGAGI. Germline trimming cut 4 bases from V and 8 bases from J; bases unmatched to any gene: 10. This CDR3 contains 15 residues. This CDR3 reads CASSSSGTGVGGYTF. The CDR3 bases are TGTGCCAGCAGTTCGTCAGGGACAGGGGTGGGCGGCTACACCTTC.

This chain uses TRBV11-2 with TRBJ2-5; TRBD1 or TRBD2 may be the D gene (5 bases each). The CDR3 loop spans 13 amino acids. V was trimmed by 4 bases and J by 5 bases, leaving 11 bases between them. CDR1 and CDR2 from the germline V gene are SGHAT and FQNNGV. The CDR3 DNA is TGTGCCAGCAGCTCGGGGCCGCGGGAGACCCAGTACTTC. This codes for CASSSGPRETQYF. Variable domain in full (rest from reference TRBV11-2 and TRBJ2-5): EAGVAQSPRYKIIEKRQSVAFWCNPISGHATLYWYQQILGQGPKLLIQFQNNGVVDDSQLPKDRFSAERLKGVDSTLKIQPAKLEDSAVYLCASSSGPRETQYFGPGTRLLVL.

The chain carries TRBV3-1 (or the pseudogene TRBV3-2) and TRBJ1-1; D possibly corresponds to TRBD1 (5 bases). The CDR3 length is 13 residues. The germline V gene encodes CDR1 LGHDT and CDR2 YNNKEL (reference sequence). Trimming took 2 bases from V and 10 from J, leaving 14 bases between them. CDR3: CASSQTRDGGAFF. CDR3 nucleotides: TGTGCCAGCAGCCAAACTCGCGACGGGGGAGCTTTCTTT.

This clone is a singleton in its sample. The V gene is TRBV18, the J gene TRBJ1-1; the match to TRBD1 covers 8 bases. V lost 4 bases to trimming and J lost 5 bases; unmatched junction nucleotides: 9. This CDR3 has 15 amino acids. Germline V gene lookup returns CDR1 KGHSH and CDR2 LQKENI. The CDR3 here is CASSLDRGRWTEAFF. The CDR3 DNA sequence: TGTGCCAGCTCACTCGACAGGGGAAGATGGACTGAAGCTTTCTTT.

This clone was observed a few times. The same CDR3 also results from other DNA sequences found in this sample. CDR3 coding DNA: TGTGCCAGCAGCGGCACTGAAGCTTTCTTT. Its translation is CASSGTEAFF. This rearrangement joins TRBV7-9 to TRBJ1-1; D gene unclear. Germline CDR1 is SEHNR and CDR2 is FQNEAQ (reference sequence). This CDR3 spans 10 amino acids. Trimming took 5 bases from V and 4 from J, leaving 2 bases between them.